The 30 T cell receptor beta chains below come from one sample, sequenced in a study of diagnostic markers for celiac disease. After re-calling the reads, TCRdb lists one entry per CDR3 protein, DNA absent. In total, the table holds around 850 distinct CDR3 sequences. Sequencing used either unsorted cells or a sorted T cell fraction (not recorded which). These TCRs come from a human donor. This table probably holds off-target reads from a library built for another chain.

V is TRBV18 and J is TRBJ2-1. The CDR3 length is 13 residues. Germline CDR1 and CDR2: KGHSH and LQKENI. CDR3 amino acids: CASSPPQSNEQFF. Full variable domain (missing parts from reference TRBV18 and TRBJ2-1): NAGVMQNPRHLVRRRGQEARLRCSPMKGHSHVYWYRQLPEEGLKFMVYLQKENIIDESGMPKERFSAEFPKEGPSILRIQQVVRGDSAAYFCASSPPQSNEQFFGPGTRLTVL.

The chain has TRBV7-3 and TRBJ2-2. The CDR3 contains 14 residues. Germline V gene lookup returns CDR1 SGHTA and CDR2 FQGTGA. This chain's CDR3 is CASSFGGNTGELFF.

J is TRBJ2-1 and V is TRBV29-1. Germline V gives CDR1 SQVTM, CDR2 ANQGSEA. CDR3 length: 12 amino acids. This CDR3 reads CSVVGFTNEQFF.

The chain recombines TRBV12-3 or TRBV12-4 with TRBJ2-2. The CDR3 length is 11 residues. The CDR3 is CASRLTGELFF.

This chain connects TRBV29-1 to TRBJ1-2; TCRdb indicates TRBD1, and absent DNA this call remains unverified. The CDR3 is made up of 15 amino acids. Germline CDR1 reads SQVTM; CDR2 reads ANQGSEA. This CDR3 reads CSVEAPDRTGYGYTF. The complete variable domain, with remaining parts taken from reference TRBV29-1 and TRBJ1-2, reads SAVISQKPSRDICQRGTSLTIQCQVDSQVTMMFWYRQQPGQSLTLIATANQGSEATYESGFVIDKFPISRPNLTFSTLTVSNMSPEDSSIYLCSVEAPDRTGYGYTFGSGTRLTVV.

Frequency places this clonotype as medium-sized (0.01 to 0.1%). V gene TRBV5-1 combines with J gene TRBJ2-3; TCRdb proposes TRBD1, but this gene call is untestable without DNA. The CDR3 covers 14 residues. CDR1 is SGHRS, CDR2 YFSETQ, per germline. CDR3: CASTQGQGLDTQYF.

The CDR3: CASSLRLVQETQYF. The gene calls are TRBV7-6 and TRBJ2-5; the TRBD2 assignment by TCRdb is unverifiable without DNA. Germline V gene data show CDR1 as SGHVS and CDR2 as FNYEAQ. This CDR3 has 14 residues.

This clonotype is deemed medium-sized by its frequency. J is TRBJ1-1 and V is TRBV7-2; TCRdb proposes TRBD1, but this gene call is untestable without DNA. Germline CDR1 and CDR2: SGHTA and FQGNSA. CDR3 length equals 15 residues. CDR3 residues: CASSLGGRVSGEAFF.

Considering frequency, this clonotype is large. This chain links TRBV5-1 with TRBJ1-1. CDR3 length: 12 residues. CDR1 and CDR2 from the germline V gene are SGHRS and YFSETQ. This CDR3 is CASSLGDTEAFF.

V usage is TRBV7-9 and J usage is TRBJ1-2; TCRdb reports TRBD1, a call that lacks DNA to check it against. The CDR3 has 14 residues. CDR1 is SEHNR and CDR2 is FQNEAQ in the germline V gene (reference sequence). The CDR3 protein is CASSLDRGKGGYTF.

By frequency, this clonotype registers large (0.1 to 1%). The chain is built from TRBV20-1 and TRBJ1-1. In germline, CDR1 is DFQATT, CDR2 SNEGSKA (reference sequence). This CDR3 has 13 amino acids. CDR3 sequence: CSASGQLNTEAFF.

CDR3 loop: CASRLTRKGELFF. The J gene is TRBJ2-2, the V gene TRBV12-3 or TRBV12-4; no DNA is available, so the TRBD2 call from TCRdb remains unchecked. CDR3 length: 13 amino acids.

The rearrangement uses TRBV28 and TRBJ2-7; the TCRdb call, TRBD1, lacks DNA for checking. The CDR3 is 14 amino acids. Per germline, CDR1 MDHEN and CDR2 SYDVKM. The CDR3 sequence is CASSSGDILYEQYF.

The chain recombines TRBV20-1 with TRBJ2-7; TCRdb calls TRBD1, which cannot be checked without DNA. CDR3 length: 13 amino acids. Germline CDR1 is DFQATT and CDR2 is SNEGSKA (reference sequence). CDR3: CSATARWDGEQYF.

The V and J genes are TRBV28 and TRBJ1-4; TCRdb's D call, TRBD1, is unchecked because there is no DNA. Germline V gene lookup returns CDR1 MDHEN and CDR2 SYDVKM. This CDR3 contains 14 residues. The CDR3 reads CASSAPGQGEKLFF. Drawing the rest from reference TRBV28 and TRBJ1-4, the complete variable domain is DVKVTQSSRYLVKRTGEKVFLECVQDMDHENMFWYRQDPGLGLRLIYFSYDVKMKEKGDIPEGYSVSREKKERFSLILESASTNQTSMYLCASSAPGQGEKLFFGSGTQLSVL.

The rearrangement links TRBV3-1 to TRBJ1-6; TCRdb picks TRBD1, but there is no DNA to check that call. Germline assignment: CDR1 LGHDT and CDR2 YNNKEL (reference sequence). This CDR3 has 14 residues. CDR3 residues: CASSQDRGASPLHF.

Frequency places this clonotype as medium-sized. The rearrangement joins TRBV20-1 to TRBJ2-3; the TCRdb call, TRBD2, lacks DNA for checking. This CDR3 spans 13 amino acids. Germline values: CDR1 DFQATT, CDR2 SNEGSKA (reference sequence). CDR3 sequence reads: CSVSDSTRDTQYF.

This clonotype is deemed medium-sized by its frequency. This chain connects TRBV12-3 or TRBV12-4 to TRBJ1-1. CDR3 length: 15 residues. This CDR3 reads CASSLQRQANTEAFF.

By frequency, this clonotype registers large. The V gene is TRBV27, the J gene TRBJ2-5. CDR1 and CDR2 (germline): MNHEY, SMNVEV (reference sequence). The CDR3 length is 12 residues. The CDR3 sequence: CASTGRKETQYF.

This clonotype is labeled medium-sized based on frequency. Here the CDR3 reads CASSGNVDTQYF. V is TRBV10-1 and J is TRBJ2-3. The CDR3 is 12 amino acids. Germline V lookup: CDR1 WNHNN, CDR2 SYGVQD (reference sequence).

The chain recombines TRBV5-1 with TRBJ2-1. The CDR3 is made up of 15 amino acids. Germline V gene data show CDR1 as SGHRS and CDR2 as YFSETQ. This CDR3 is CASSLVSGPYNEQFF.

V and J are TRBV2 and TRBJ2-5; TCRdb names TRBD1, which stays unverified in the absence of DNA. The CDR3 covers 13 residues. Germline V gene sequence: CDR1 SNHLY, CDR2 FYNNEI. CDR3: CASSGDRQETQYF.

The chain combines TRBV7-9 with TRBJ2-7; the D gene TCRdb calls, TRBD1, cannot be checked with no DNA. Germline CDR1 SEHNR, CDR2 FQNEAQ (reference sequence). CDR3 length equals 14 residues. The CDR3 spells CASSLGGVSYEQYF. Full variable domain (rest looked up from reference TRBV7-9 and TRBJ2-7): DTGVSQNPRHKITKRGQNVTFRCDPISEHNRLYWYRQTLGQGPEFLTYFQNEAQLEKSRLLSDRFSAERPKGSFSTLEIQRTEQGDSAMYLCASSLGGVSYEQYFGPGTRLTVT.

This chain connects TRBV4-1 to TRBJ2-7; TCRdb names TRBD1, which stays unverified in the absence of DNA. This CDR3 region has 14 residues. Per germline, CDR1 MGHRA and CDR2 YSYEKL. CDR3 amino acids: CASSQGTVSYEQYF.

The chain recombines TRBV19 with TRBJ1-2; the TCRdb D gene call, TRBD1, has no DNA to confirm it. The CDR3 consists of 19 residues. Germline V gives CDR1 LNHDA, CDR2 SQIVND (reference sequence). Here the CDR3 reads CASPDRVRDRNLFNYGYTF.

In terms of frequency, this clonotype is medium-sized. This chain joins TRBV7-6 and TRBJ2-1; TCRdb designates TRBD2, a call that cannot be tested without DNA. From germline, CDR1 is SGHVS and CDR2 FNYEAQ. CDR3 length: 15 residues. CDR3 protein: CASSSEAAETGEQFF.

V usage is TRBV5-5 and J usage is TRBJ2-5; TCRdb's D call, TRBD2, is unchecked because there is no DNA. The CDR3 is 16 amino acids. CDR1 SGHKS and CDR2 YYEKEE come from the germline V gene (reference sequence). The CDR3 is CASSPLIAGERETQYF.

V is TRBV5-1 and J is TRBJ2-3; as DNA is missing, the TRBD2 call by TCRdb cannot be tested. Per the germline V gene, CDR1 is SGHRS and CDR2 is YFSETQ. The CDR3 sequence is 15 residues long. CDR3 residues: CASSPPSGGTDTQYF.

The chain joins TRBV20-1 to TRBJ1-5; no DNA is available, so the TRBD1 call from TCRdb remains unchecked. This CDR3 region has 14 residues. The V gene's germline CDR1 is DFQATT and CDR2 SNEGSKA (reference sequence). CDR3 region: CSAPGTGPNQPQHF.

J is TRBJ2-1 and V is TRBV5-1; lacking DNA, the TRBD1 call made by TCRdb goes unchecked. Germline V gives CDR1 SGHRS, CDR2 YFSETQ. This CDR3 comprises 16 residues. CDR3 region: CASSLAAGGADNEQFF.